What follows are 31 T cell receptor beta chains derived from one specimen sequenced in a study of blood T cell repertoires in COVID-19. Clones were read by immunoSEQ multiplex PCR, and TCRdb kept only the in-frame ones, dropping some. The data show about 280,000 clones, with 80% to 90% seen just once and around a tenth held by the top ten. The sequenced material came from peripheral blood. These receptors were taken from a woman aged 50 to 60 who had recovered from COVID-19.

This sequence joins TRBV7-2 and TRBJ2-7; a possible D gene is TRBD2 (6 bases). Trimming removed 5 bases at V and 3 bases at J, with 17 bases between. Germline V gene data show CDR1 as SGHTA and CDR2 as FQGNSA. The CDR3 has 15 residues. The CDR3 bases are TGTGCCAGCAGCCCGGCGGGACTGGGGTTCTACGAGCAGTACTTC. This encodes CASSPAGLGFYEQYF.

The V and J genes are TRBV7-2 and TRBJ2-3; 7 nucleotides match TRBD2. The CDR3 runs 17 residues. Germline loops: CDR1 SGHTA, CDR2 FQGNSA. V lost 2 bases and J lost 4; bases outside the gene matches: 12. The chain's CDR3 is CASSLRGPASGSDTQYF. CDR3 sequence (DNA): TGTGCCAGCAGCTTACGAGGGCCCGCTAGCGGATCAGATACGCAGTATTTT.

The chain carries TRBV27 and TRBJ2-7; 7 positions match TRBD1. CDR3 length equals 14 residues. Germline V CDR1 and CDR2: MNHEY, SMNVEV (reference sequence). After removal of 6 bases from V and 0 bases from J, the junction contained 5 bases not matched to a gene. CDR3 amino acids: CASRRQGRSYEQYF. For the CDR3, the DNA is TGTGCCAGCAGACGACAGGGTCGCTCCTACGAGCAGTACTTC.

V is TRBV11-3 and J is TRBJ2-1, with a possible D match to TRBD2 (5 bases). V lost 5 bases and J lost 9, with 14 bases in between. The CDR3 sequence is 13 residues long. Germline CDR1 and CDR2: SGHNT and YENEEA. For the CDR3, the DNA is TGTGCCAGCAGCAAGGATAAGCGGAGTGAGCAGTTCTTC. Its translation: CASSKDKRSEQFF.

The chain joins TRBV10-1 to TRBJ2-3; 12 bases line up with TRBD1. Germline CDR1 WNHNN, CDR2 SYGVQD (reference sequence). V lost 0 bases and J lost 5; bases outside the gene matches: 6. CDR3 length: 17 amino acids. The CDR3 spells CASSESRGTGGRDTQYF. The CDR3 nucleotides read TGCGCCAGCAGTGAGTCCAGGGGGACAGGGGGCAGAGATACGCAGTATTTT.

The V call is TRBV7-9, the J call TRBJ2-6; maybe TRBD1 (6 bases). From germline, CDR1 is SEHNR and CDR2 FQNEAQ (reference sequence). This CDR3 has 15 amino acids. V lost 10 bases, J lost 0 bases, and 13 bases lay in between. In DNA, the CDR3 is TGTGCCACAACAGGGACGAGCTCTGGGGCCAACGTCCTGACTTTC. It is translated as CATTGTSSGANVLTF.

The chain uses TRBV19 and TRBJ2-2; TRBD1 is a possible D gene (6 bases). Germline CDR1 and CDR2: LNHDA and SQIVND (reference sequence). V was clipped by 7 bases and J by 4 bases, with 13 bases between them. The length of the CDR3 is 14 residues. CDR3 DNA: TGTGCCAGTACCCACAGGGTGGGCACCGGGGAGCTGTTTTTT. Its translation: CASTHRVGTGELFF.

This clone was seen just once. The chain joins TRBV4-1 to TRBJ2-7, with 8 positions matching TRBD1. Germline values: CDR1 MGHRA, CDR2 YSYEKL. J lost 3 bases, V lost 4 bases, and 5 bases had no gene match. This CDR3 is 14 amino acids long. CDR3 bases: TGCGCCAGCAGCCCCCGACAGGGGAGCTACGAGCAGTACTTC. This sequence encodes CASSPRQGSYEQYF.

The DNA of the CDR3 is TGTGCCATCAGTGATACAGGGGGCTTATCGTATTCACCCCTCCACTTT. Translated, it gives CAISDTGGLSYSPLHF. V and J are TRBV10-3 and TRBJ1-6; 9 nucleotides line up with TRBD1. The junction had 8 bases not matched to a gene; V was cut back by 3 bases and J by 8 bases. CDR3 length: 16 residues. Per germline, CDR1 ENHRY and CDR2 SYGVKD.

This rearrangement joins TRBV27 to TRBJ2-5, with 8 bases fitting TRBD2. This CDR3 comprises 13 residues. Germline trimming cut 5 bases from V and 5 bases from J; bases unmatched to any gene: 4. CDR1 and CDR2 from the germline V gene are MNHEY and SMNVEV (reference sequence). CDR3 protein: CASSRGGHETQYF. The CDR3, as DNA: TGTGCCAGCAGTCGGGGGGGCCACGAGACCCAGTACTTC.

The chain has TRBV30 and TRBJ2-7; tentative D call: TRBD2 (5 bases). Looked up from germline, CDR1 is GTSNPN and CDR2 is SVGIG (reference sequence). With 1 base removed from V and 2 bases from J, the gap between germline ends came to 15 bases. The CDR3 contains 15 residues. The CDR3 DNA is TGTGCCTGGAGTGCCCCTGGACGGGGTGCCTACGAGCAGTACTTC. Encoded protein: CAWSAPGRGAYEQYF. Looking up the rest from reference TRBV30 and TRBJ2-7 gives the full variable domain: SQTIHQWPATLVQPVGSPLSLECTVEGTSNPNLYWYRQAAGRGLQLLFYSVGIGQISSEVPQNLSASRPQDRQFILSSKKLLLSDSGFYLCAWSAPGRGAYEQYFGPGTRLTVT.

This clone was seen just once. The rearrangement links TRBV7-3 to TRBJ2-1; D remains ambiguous. This CDR3 spans 13 amino acids. V gave up 1 base and J gave up 5 bases, with 6 bases separating them. The germline V gene encodes CDR1 SGHTA and CDR2 FQGTGA. In nucleotides, the CDR3 is TGTGCCAGCAGCTTAATCCACAACAATGAGCAGTTCTTC. It specifies CASSLIHNNEQFF.

CDR3 nucleotides: TGTGCCAGCAGCGTAGATCCGCCAAGCGGTGAGCAGTTCTTC. Its translation: CASSVDPPSGEQFF. The chain links TRBV9 to TRBJ2-1, with D perhaps matching TRBD2 (5 bases). Per germline, CDR1 SGDLS and CDR2 YYNGEE. V gave up 0 bases and J gave up 9 bases, with 13 bases separating them. CDR3 length: 14 residues.

The chain employs TRBV19 and TRBJ2-7; 7 nucleotides agree with TRBD2. The CDR3 is 15 residues long. Germline V gives CDR1 LNHDA, CDR2 SQIVND (reference sequence). The trim removed 1 base at V and 4 bases at J, leaving 7 bases unmatched. CDR3 coding DNA: TGTGCCAGTAGTATAGGCGGGAGTAGATCTTACGAGCAGTACTTC. Encoded protein: CASSIGGSRSYEQYF.

This clone was seen a few times. The rearrangement links TRBV7-9 to TRBJ2-3; possible D gene TRBD2, 6 bases. The CDR3 loop spans 14 amino acids. V lost 4 bases, J lost 0 bases, and 8 bases lay in between. Germline V gene lookup returns CDR1 SEHNR and CDR2 FQNEAQ (reference sequence). The CDR3 nucleotides are TGTGCCAGCAGCTCCGGGGGTAGCACAGATACGCAGTATTTT. Translating it yields CASSSGGSTDTQYF.

CDR3 sequence: CAWSQLPSYTF. The DNA of the CDR3 is TGTGCCTGGAGCCAACTCCCCAGCTACACCTTC. This chain joins TRBV30 and TRBJ1-2; D is unresolved. The ends were cut back, 3 bases at V and 9 bases at J, with 11 bases in the middle. CDR1 is GTSNPN and CDR2 is SVGIG in the germline V gene (reference sequence). This CDR3 contains 11 residues.

The rearrangement links TRBV5-5 to TRBJ2-7, with a tentative D call TRBD2 (6 bases). In germline, CDR1 is SGHKS, CDR2 YYEKEE (reference sequence). This CDR3 comprises 16 residues. The V end was cut by 3 bases, the J end by 2 bases, with 18 bases between. The DNA for the CDR3 is TGTGCCAGCAGCTCCCCCGGAGGGGCCCTCACCTACGAGCAGTACTTC. It specifies CASSSPGGALTYEQYF.

This clone was seen a single time. This chain connects TRBV10-3 to TRBJ2-3; the match to TRBD2 covers 11 bases. The CDR3 spans 19 residues. Germline V gene sequence: CDR1 ENHRY, CDR2 SYGVKD. V lost 6 bases, J lost 2 bases, and 16 bases stayed unmatched. This CDR3 is CAIRPGLADLLTFTDTQYF. Here the CDR3 DNA reads TGTGCCATCAGACCGGGACTAGCGGACTTGCTAACATTCACAGATACGCAGTATTTT.

The gene calls are TRBV12-3 or TRBV12-4 and TRBJ1-1, with D possibly TRBD1 on 5 matching bases. The V end was cut by 6 bases, the J end by 6 bases, with 14 bases between. The CDR3 consists of 13 residues. CDR3 sequence (DNA): TGTGCCAGCAGCCTTGCAGGGAATCCTGAAGCTTTCTTT. This encodes CASSLAGNPEAFF.

This clone was detected once. The rearrangement uses TRBV7-8 and TRBJ2-2; TRBD1 matches at 7 bases. The length of the CDR3 is 13 residues. Germline CDR1 is SGHVS and CDR2 is FQNEAQ. Trimming at V came to 6 bases and at J to 6 bases, leaving 4 bases not matched to a gene. The CDR3 sequence: CASRSTGPGELFF. CDR3 DNA sequence: TGTGCCAGCAGATCGACAGGGCCCGGGGAGCTGTTTTTT.

This clone appeared once. The chain is built from TRBV2 and TRBJ2-2; D remains ambiguous. Germline CDR1 and CDR2: SNHLY and FYNNEI. V lost 5 bases, J lost 2 bases, and 9 bases lay in between. CDR3 length: 14 amino acids. The CDR3 DNA reads as TGTGCCAGCAGTCTGGCGGCAAACACCGGGGAGCTGTTTTTT. Its protein product is CASSLAANTGELFF. The whole variable domain, filled in from reference TRBV2 and TRBJ2-2, reads EPEVTQTPSHQVTQMGQEVILRCVPISNHLYFYWYRQILGQKVEFLVSFYNNEISEKSEIFDDQFSVERPDGSNFTLKIRSTKLEDSAMYFCASSLAANTGELFFGEGSRLTVL.

The V gene is TRBV5-4, the J gene TRBJ2-1; 8 bases agree with TRBD2. Looked up from germline, CDR1 is SGHNT and CDR2 is YYREEE (reference sequence). This CDR3 comprises 16 residues. Germline trimming cut 4 bases from V and 0 bases from J; bases unmatched to any gene: 6. The CDR3 DNA is TGTGCCAGCAGCCCTGTTAGCGGGACCTCCTACAATGAGCAGTTCTTC. It encodes CASSPVSGTSYNEQFF. The variable domain in full, completed from reference TRBV5-4 and TRBJ2-1, reads ETGVTQSPTHLIKTRGQQVTLRCSSQSGHNTVSWYQQALGQGPQFIFQYYREEENGRGNFPPRFSGLQFPNYSSELNVNALELDDSALYLCASSPVSGTSYNEQFFGPGTRLTVL.

In this sample, this clone turned up once. The J gene is TRBJ2-5, the V gene TRBV4-3; TRBD2 matches at 10 bases. Germline V gene sequence: CDR1 LGHNA, CDR2 YSLEER. This CDR3 comprises 16 residues. The ends lost 4 bases at V and 3 bases at J; junction bases unmatched: 8. The CDR3 nucleotides read TGCGCCAGCAGCCGGGCTAGCGGGGGCGAGAAAGAGACCCAGTACTTC. Its translation: CASSRASGGEKETQYF.

The chain couples TRBV27 to TRBJ1-4; D gene uncertain. This CDR3 region has 16 residues. Per germline, CDR1 MNHEY and CDR2 SMNVEV (reference sequence). With 0 bases removed from V and 4 bases from J, the gap between germline ends came to 12 bases. CDR3 DNA sequence: TGTGCCAGCAGTTTATCTCCCCTGGGGAGTAATGAAAAACTGTTTTTT. It translates to CASSLSPLGSNEKLFF.

The V call is TRBV29-1, the J call TRBJ2-7; 7 nucleotides align to TRBD1. Germline CDR1 reads SQVTM; CDR2 reads ANQGSEA. The CDR3 spans 13 residues. V lost 4 bases, J lost 6 bases, and 9 bases stayed unmatched. CDR3 sequence reads: CSVGDSGFGEQYF. The CDR3 bases are TGCAGCGTTGGGGACAGCGGTTTCGGCGAGCAGTACTTC.

V is TRBV18 and J is TRBJ1-2; no definite D call. Looked up from germline, CDR1 is KGHSH and CDR2 is LQKENI. The CDR3 is 13 residues long. Deletions cut 2 bases from V and 7 bases from J, with 11 bases between. The CDR3 protein is CASSPEASGGYTF. The DNA of the CDR3 is TGTGCCAGCTCACCAGAGGCCTCCGGTGGCTACACCTTC.

The V and J genes are TRBV5-1 and TRBJ2-3; D may be TRBD2 (6 bases). This CDR3 is 17 amino acids long. The germline V and J ends were trimmed by 4 bases and 4 bases, with 22 bases remaining between them. Germline V lookup: CDR1 SGHRS, CDR2 YFSETQ. The CDR3 DNA is TGCGCCAGCAGCACCCGGCGCGGGGTCGGGGGTGCAGATACGCAGTATTTT. Amino acid sequence: CASSTRRGVGGADTQYF. Full variable domain (remainder filled in from reference TRBV5-1 and TRBJ2-3): KAGVTQTPRYLIKTRGQQVTLSCSPISGHRSVSWYQQTPGQGLQFLFEYFSETQRNKGNFPGRFSGRQFSNSRSEMNVSTLELGDSALYLCASSTRRGVGGADTQYFGPGTRLTVL.

This sequence joins TRBV19 and TRBJ1-5; TRBD1 might be the D (5 bases). Germline V gene sequence: CDR1 LNHDA, CDR2 SQIVND (reference sequence). This CDR3 region has 16 residues. The V and J ends lost 7 bases and 7 bases respectively, with 23 bases between them. CDR3 sequence reads: CASIADSGRVGQPQHF. In DNA form, the CDR3 reads TGTGCCAGTATTGCGGACTCAGGGAGGGTCGGGCAGCCCCAGCATTTT. Complete variable domain (other parts from reference TRBV19 and TRBJ1-5): DGGITQSPKYLFRKEGQNVTLSCEQNLNHDAMYWYRQDPGQGLRLIYYSQIVNDFQKGDIAEGYSVSREKKESFPLTVTSAQKNPTAFYLCASIADSGRVGQPQHFGDGTRLSIL.

This clone has just one count. J is TRBJ1-2 and V is TRBV7-2; tentative D call: TRBD1 (5 bases). This CDR3 comprises 11 residues. CDR1 is SGHTA, CDR2 FQGNSA, per germline. Trimming removed 4 bases from V and 8 bases from J, with 8 bases in between. The CDR3 bases are TGTGCCAGCAGCTCGGAGGGGGGCTACACCTTC. Amino acids: CASSSEGGYTF.

Written as DNA, the CDR3 is TGTGCCATCAGTGGCAGTCTCCAAGAGACCCAGTACTTC. Residues: CAISGSLQETQYF. This rearrangement joins TRBV10-3 to TRBJ2-5, with unresolved D. Germline CDR1 and CDR2: ENHRY and SYGVKD. Trimming took off 4 bases at V and 1 base at J, with 7 bases between the two ends. The CDR3 is 13 residues long.

The chain combines TRBV7-2 with TRBJ1-6; 7 bases map to TRBD1. The trim removed 3 bases at V and 7 bases at J, leaving 12 bases unmatched. Germline CDR1 is SGHTA and CDR2 is FQGNSA. The CDR3 extends over 17 amino acids. CDR3 region: CASSFQAGGIGNSPLHF. CDR3 nucleotide sequence: TGTGCCAGCAGCTTCCAGGCAGGGGGTATAGGAAATTCACCCCTCCACTTT.